Below are 10 T cell receptor beta chains sequenced from a single sample in a study of immune evolution from preneoplasia to lung adenocarcinoma. Sequencing was performed with immunoSEQ multiplex PCR; in TCRdb, only in-frame clones are kept and a portion is missing. The profile shows 9,000 to 13,000 clones, more than 75% of them singletons. The sample consisted of FFPE minimally invasive lung adenocarcinoma tissue. These receptors were taken from a person aged 65 to 85 with lung adenocarcinoma.

The chain combines TRBV7-9 with TRBJ1-5; D unclear. This CDR3 is 14 amino acids long. The germline CDR1 and CDR2 sequences are SEHNR and FQNEAQ (reference sequence). V shed 1 base and J shed 6 bases, with 10 bases lying between them. Written as DNA, the CDR3 is TGTGCCAGCAGCTTAGGGCTCTCGGGTCAGCCCCAGCATTTT. Translation: CASSLGLSGQPQHF.

V and J are TRBV29-1 and TRBJ1-2; TRBD1 aligns across 9 bases. Trimming removed 4 bases from V and 7 bases from J; junction bases left unmatched: 19. The CDR3 consists of 17 residues. Germline values: CDR1 SQVTM, CDR2 ANQGSEA. The CDR3 DNA sequence: TGCAGCGTTGGCGGTCTGGTTTGGACAGGGGTAAGCCCTGGCTACACCTTC. Protein: CSVGGLVWTGVSPGYTF.

The gene calls are TRBV7-2 and TRBJ1-1; D is uncertain. V gave up 0 bases and J gave up 3 bases, with 8 bases separating them. The CDR3 totals 14 residues. The germline CDR1 and CDR2 sequences are SGHTA and FQGNSA. The CDR3 DNA reads as TGTGCCAGCAGCTTAGCGGTACGTGACACTGAAGCTTTCTTT. It yields the protein CASSLAVRDTEAFF.

The chain joins TRBV30 to TRBJ2-2; D unclear. CDR1 is GTSNPN, CDR2 SVGIG, per germline (reference sequence). There are 11 residues in the CDR3. Between the trimmed V and J ends, which lost 3 bases and 6 bases, there was a span of 5 bases. As DNA, the CDR3 is TGTGCCTGGAGGGGATCCGGGGAGCTGTTTTTT. Protein: CAWRGSGELFF.

The gene calls are TRBV5-8 and TRBJ1-6; tentatively, D is TRBD1 (5 bases). The ends were cut back, 4 bases at V and 7 bases at J, with 21 bases in the middle. This CDR3 spans 17 amino acids. Germline loops: CDR1 SGHTS, CDR2 YDEGEE. The CDR3 DNA follows: TGTGCCAGCAGCCTCGCGGGGTGGCAGGGTCCCAATTCACCCCTCCACTTT. Its translation: CASSLAGWQGPNSPLHF.

The chain recombines TRBV27 with TRBJ1-2, with no clear D. The CDR3 runs to 13 residues. Germline CDR1 is MNHEY and CDR2 is SMNVEV (reference sequence). Between the trimmed V and J ends, which lost 0 bases and 4 bases, there was a span of 6 bases. The CDR3 here is CASSLSPAYGYTF. The CDR3 nucleotides read TGTGCCAGCAGTTTATCGCCAGCCTATGGCTACACCTTC.

J is TRBJ2-3 and V is TRBV9, with D tentatively TRBD1 or TRBD2 (5 bases each). With 0 bases removed from V and 0 bases from J, the gap between germline ends came to 11 bases. The CDR3 contains 16 residues. CDR1 and CDR2 (germline): SGDLS, YYNGEE. Here the CDR3 DNA reads TGTGCCAGCAGCGTAGGTGGGGGAATTAGCACAGATACGCAGTATTTT. This codes for CASSVGGGISTDTQYF.

In its sample, this clone was seen a few times. V is TRBV28 and J is TRBJ2-1; a weak D match, TRBD2 (5 bases). Germline lookup yields CDR1 MDHEN and CDR2 SYDVKM. The CDR3 sequence is 16 residues long. Deletions cut 5 bases from V and 2 bases from J, with 16 bases between. CDR3 sequence (DNA): TGTGCCAGCAGTCCGGAGCGGATCTTTCCCTACAATGAGCAGTTCTTC. Protein: CASSPERIFPYNEQFF. The variable domain in full, with the rest retrieved from reference TRBV28 and TRBJ2-1, is DVKVTQSSRYLVKRTGEKVFLECVQDMDHENMFWYRQDPGLGLRLIYFSYDVKMKEKGDIPEGYSVSREKKERFSLILESASTNQTSMYLCASSPERIFPYNEQFFGPGTRLTVL.

The CDR3 loop reads CASRFGVLNTEAFF. The DNA for the CDR3 is TGTGCCAGCAGGTTCGGGGTCCTTAACACTGAAGCTTTCTTT. The genes are TRBV28 and TRBJ1-1; D gene ambiguous. The germline V gene has CDR1 MDHEN and CDR2 SYDVKM. Deletions cut 6 bases from V and 2 bases from J, with 13 bases between. The CDR3 is 14 amino acids.

This chain connects TRBV11-2 to TRBJ1-2; no clear D gene. Germline CDR1 reads SGHAT; CDR2 reads FQNNGV. The CDR3 length is 13 residues. Trimming stripped 4 bases from V and 0 bases from J, with 6 bases between. The CDR3: CASSSSANYGYTF. CDR3 bases: TGTGCCAGCAGCTCCTCAGCTAACTATGGCTACACCTTC.